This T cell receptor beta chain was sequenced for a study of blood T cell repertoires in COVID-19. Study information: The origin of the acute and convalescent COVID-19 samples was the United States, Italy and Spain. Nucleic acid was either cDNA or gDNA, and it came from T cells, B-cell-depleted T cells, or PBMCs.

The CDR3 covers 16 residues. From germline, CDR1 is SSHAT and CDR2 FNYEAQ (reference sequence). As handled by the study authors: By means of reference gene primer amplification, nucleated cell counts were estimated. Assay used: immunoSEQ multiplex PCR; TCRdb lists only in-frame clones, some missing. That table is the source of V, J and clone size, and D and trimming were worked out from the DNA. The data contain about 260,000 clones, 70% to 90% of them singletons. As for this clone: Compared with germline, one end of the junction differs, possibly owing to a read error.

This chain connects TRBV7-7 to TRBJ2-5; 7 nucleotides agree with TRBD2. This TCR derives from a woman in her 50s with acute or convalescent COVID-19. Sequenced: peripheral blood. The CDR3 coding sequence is TGTGCTAGCAGCCCGTGGGGGGGAGGTAAACAAGAGACCCAGTACTTC. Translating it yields CASSPWGGGKQETQYF.